The clone carrying this T cell receptor (beta chain) was seen a few times. As yet, its antigen is unknown. These data are taken from a study of post-analysis software for immune sequencing data. Study as a whole: Relapsing-remitting, secondary progressive and progressive-relapsing multiple sclerosis courses were included. Overall study findings and caveats: Patients carried roughly five TRBV segments more frequently than controls did, and TRBV5-6, TRBV5-1 and TRBV20-1 were among them. Compared with controls, patients showed significantly lower normalized Chao1 diversity.

Built from TCR beta cDNA, the libraries had unique molecular identifiers in them. With roughly 0.95 to 11 million T cells as the source, some 500,000 cDNA molecules resulted. TCRdb fed the PCR reads into MiXCR, producing one record per CDR3 protein. The repertoire holds around 400,000 distinct CDR3 sequences, with approximately 33% as singletons. The ends were cut back, 6 bases at V and 2 bases at J, with 22 bases in the middle. This CDR3 spans 17 amino acids. The source of this sequence is a girl aged 5 to 17 with multiple sclerosis. The sample was blood. The chain couples TRBV12-3 or TRBV12-4 to TRBJ2-5; perhaps TRBD1 as D (6 bases). CDR3 residues: CASSPWETGDPQETQYF. The CDR3 bases are TGTGCCAGCAGCCCTTGGGAGACAGGCGATCCTCAAGAGACCCAGTACTTC.